A single sample gave rise to the 20 T cell receptor beta chains below, sequenced in a study of T-cell memory formation after mild COVID-19. TCRdb re-derived calls from the 5' RACE reads in MiXCR, one entry per CDR3 protein. The profile shows approximately 570,000 distinct CDR3 sequences, over 15% of them singletons. The sample taken for sequencing was PBMCs or a T cell subset sorted from them (not recorded which). The receptors were sampled from an adult woman who had mild COVID-19 (a few samples of this study predate the infection). Cell type and time point are not known.

This chain joins TRBV4-1 and TRBJ2-3; unclear D gene. CDR1 MGHRA and CDR2 YSYEKL come from the germline V gene. The CDR3 has 17 amino acids. V shed 0 bases and J shed 2 bases, with 15 bases lying between them. The CDR3 sequence is CASSQDLEAQITDTQYF. CDR3 DNA sequence: TGCGCCAGCAGCCAAGATCTTGAGGCTCAAATCACAGATACGCAGTATTTT.

This clonotype showed up many times. This chain joins TRBV27 and TRBJ2-1; D not resolved. Trimming removed 5 bases from V and 10 bases from J, with 9 bases in between. The CDR3 has 11 amino acids. Per the germline V gene, CDR1 is MNHEY and CDR2 is SMNVEV (reference sequence). CDR3 sequence (DNA): TGTGCCAGCAGTCCCCGACGAGAGCAGTTCTTC. The encoded protein is CASSPRREQFF.

This clonotype was counted at least ten times. This sequence joins TRBV20-1 and TRBJ2-1; perhaps D is TRBD1 or TRBD2 (5 bases each). In germline, CDR1 is DFQATT, CDR2 SNEGSKA (reference sequence). The CDR3 is made up of 12 amino acids. The germline V and J ends were trimmed by 7 bases and 6 bases, with 13 bases remaining between them. The CDR3 spells CSGPGPINEQFF. The CDR3 nucleotides are TGCAGTGGACCGGGACCGATCAATGAGCAGTTCTTC.

This clonotype was detected many times. The chain recombines TRBV29-1 with TRBJ1-1; D is unresolved. Per germline, CDR1 SQVTM and CDR2 ANQGSEA. This CDR3 has 12 residues. Deletions cut 3 bases from V and 9 bases from J, with 14 bases between. CDR3 amino acids: CSVEGDRNKAFF. The CDR3 nucleotides read TGCAGCGTTGAGGGCGATCGGAACAAAGCTTTCTTT.

This clonotype came up many times. This chain joins TRBV23-1 and TRBJ2-3; possibly TRBD2 for D (6 bases). TRBV23-1 falls under the ORF class, with uncertain function. This CDR3 spans 15 amino acids. The ends were cut back, 4 bases at V and 4 bases at J, with 15 bases in the middle. CDR3 bases: TGCGCCAGCAGTCCCGTGGAGGGCGGCGCAGATACGCAGTATTTT. Amino acid sequence: CASSPVEGGADTQYF.

This clonotype occurred a few times. CDR3: CASSLAAGTGYNEQFF. Here the CDR3 DNA reads TGTGCCAGCAGCTTAGCTGCAGGGACAGGGTACAATGAGCAGTTCTTC. The rearrangement joins TRBV7-2 to TRBJ2-1; 9 nucleotides align to TRBD1. V shed 0 bases, J shed 4 bases, and the junction held 4 bases outside the gene matches. This CDR3 spans 16 amino acids. Germline V gene sequence: CDR1 SGHTA, CDR2 FQGNSA. Together with reference TRBV7-2 and TRBJ2-1, the CDR3 gives the full variable domain: GAGVSQSPSNKVTEKGKDVELRCDPISGHTALYWYRQSLGQGLEFLIYFQGNSAPDKSGLPSDRFSAERTGGSVSTLTIQRTQQEDSAVYLCASSLAAGTGYNEQFFGPGTRLTVL.

The gene calls are TRBV5-4 and TRBJ1-4, with a tentative D call TRBD1 (6 bases). CDR1 is SGHNT and CDR2 is YYREEE in the germline V gene (reference sequence). CDR3 length: 16 residues. The germline V and J ends were trimmed by 0 bases and 1 base, with 10 bases remaining between them. CDR3 sequence reads: CASSLADSVTNEKLFF. CDR3 nucleotide sequence: TGTGCCAGCAGCTTGGCGGACAGTGTAACTAATGAAAAACTGTTTTTT.

This clonotype was detected only a few times. V gene TRBV7-9 combines with J gene TRBJ2-2; perhaps TRBD2 as D (6 bases). Germline assignment: CDR1 SEHNR and CDR2 FQNEAQ (reference sequence). V was shortened by 1 base and J by 0 bases, with 9 bases between the two germline ends. This CDR3 has 16 amino acids. CDR3 coding DNA: TGTGCCAGCAGCTTAGTGGGACTTGCGAACACCGGGGAGCTGTTTTTT. It translates to CASSLVGLANTGELFF.

V and J are TRBV6-6 and TRBJ2-1; 8 positions match TRBD2. With V trimmed by 2 bases and J by 7 bases, 1 base remained unmatched. The CDR3 contains 13 residues. CDR1 is MNHNY and CDR2 is SVGAGI in the germline V gene (reference sequence). CDR3: CASSYASGNEQFF. The DNA of the CDR3 is TGTGCCAGCAGTTACGCTAGCGGGAATGAGCAGTTCTTC.

This clonotype showed up just a few times. The rearrangement uses TRBV4-1 and TRBJ1-1; 7 bases agree with TRBD1. Germline V gene lookup returns CDR1 MGHRA and CDR2 YSYEKL. The junction had 2 bases not matched to a gene; V was cut back by 0 bases and J by 7 bases. The CDR3 contains 13 residues. The CDR3 sequence is CASSQDWDSEAFF. Written as DNA, the CDR3 is TGCGCCAGCAGCCAAGACTGGGACAGTGAAGCTTTCTTT.

This clonotype has at least ten counts. This chain joins TRBV5-6 and TRBJ2-3, with D maybe TRBD1 (6 bases). Germline V gene sequence: CDR1 SGHDT, CDR2 YYEEEE. V was trimmed by 1 base and J by 5 bases, leaving 11 bases between them. The CDR3 runs 14 residues. The CDR3 here is CASSLQGTKDTQYF. The CDR3, as DNA: TGTGCCAGCAGCTTGCAGGGGACAAAAGATACGCAGTATTTT.

This sequence joins TRBV5-1 and TRBJ1-1, with TRBD1 identical over 7 bases. CDR1 and CDR2 (germline): SGHRS, YFSETQ. This CDR3 spans 14 amino acids. After removal of 1 base from V and 4 bases from J, the junction contained 4 bases not matched to a gene. The CDR3 loop reads CASSLLQGFTEAFF. The CDR3 nucleotides read TGCGCCAGCAGCTTGCTACAGGGGTTCACTGAAGCTTTCTTT.

V gene TRBV5-5 combines with J gene TRBJ1-1, with a possible D match to TRBD1 (5 bases). CDR3 length: 15 residues. The germline CDR1 and CDR2 sequences are SGHKS and YYEKEE (reference sequence). V was pared by 2 bases and J by 3 bases, with 14 bases between. The CDR3 loop is CASSFGRGGDTEAFF. The CDR3 DNA sequence: TGTGCCAGCAGCTTTGGCCGCGGGGGGGACACTGAAGCTTTCTTT.

This chain links TRBV20-1 with TRBJ2-1, with TRBD1 matching 11 bases. Trimming at V came to 1 base and at J to 6 bases, leaving 2 bases not matched to a gene. Germline CDR1 and CDR2: DFQATT and SNEGSKA (reference sequence). CDR3 length: 14 residues. CDR3 loop: CSARGGTGGNEQFF. The CDR3 DNA is TGCAGTGCTAGAGGCGGGACAGGGGGCAATGAGCAGTTCTTC.

This clonotype was observed many times. The chain couples TRBV20-1 to TRBJ2-1; TRBD1 might be the D (6 bases). Between the trimmed V and J ends, which lost 4 bases and 5 bases, there was a span of 18 bases. Germline loops: CDR1 DFQATT, CDR2 SNEGSKA (reference sequence). The CDR3 spans 15 residues. As DNA, the CDR3 is TGCAGTGCTACCAGGCAGGGGCGAATTAACAATGAGCAGTTCTTC. Translation gives CSATRQGRINNEQFF.

The chain recombines TRBV5-1 with TRBJ1-1, with 8 positions matching TRBD1. CDR1 SGHRS and CDR2 YFSETQ come from the germline V gene. The V gene end was trimmed by 4 bases and the J gene end by 7 bases; junction bases not matched to a gene: 6. This CDR3 contains 13 residues. CDR3 amino acids: CASSRGQAVEAFF. CDR3 coding DNA: TGCGCCAGCAGCCGGGGACAGGCAGTTGAAGCTTTCTTT.

The chain has TRBV4-1 and TRBJ2-1; 11 bases align to TRBD2. Germline V gene sequence: CDR1 MGHRA, CDR2 YSYEKL. The CDR3 is 19 amino acids. Losses at the gene ends were 5 bases for V and 8 bases for J; bases not matched to a gene: 20. CDR3 DNA: TGCGCCAGCAGCGAAAAGAAGGGGCTGACTAGCGGGGATGTGGATGAGCAGTTCTTC. This sequence encodes CASSEKKGLTSGDVDEQFF.

This clonotype turned up a few times. This chain uses TRBV6-1 with TRBJ2-5; 13 bases are shared with TRBD2. Germline CDR1 MNHNS, CDR2 SASEGT. The ends lost 5 bases at V and 4 bases at J; junction bases unmatched: 7. This CDR3 has 16 amino acids. The chain's CDR3 is CASSLGTSGIGETQYF. As DNA, the CDR3 is TGTGCCAGCAGTCTCGGGACTAGCGGGATAGGAGAGACCCAGTACTTC.

The chain carries TRBV5-1 and TRBJ2-3, with TRBD2 identical over 15 bases. The CDR3 contains 20 residues. Per the germline V gene, CDR1 is SGHRS and CDR2 is YFSETQ. V was pared by 4 bases and J by 6 bases, with 18 bases of the junction left unmatched. CDR3 sequence (DNA): TGCGCCAGCAGCCCGTTAATAGGGACTAGCGGGGGGCCAGCTTTGGATACGCAGTATTTT. Its translation: CASSPLIGTSGGPALDTQYF.

The V and J genes are TRBV7-9 and TRBJ2-5, with no clear D. The CDR3 loop spans 15 amino acids. Germline CDR1 reads SEHNR; CDR2 reads FQNEAQ (reference sequence). Trimming left V 3 bases short and J 4 bases short, with 15 bases between. Written as DNA, the CDR3 is TGTGCCAGCAGCTTCGTTAAGCCCTCACGAGAGACCCAGTACTTC. Its protein product is CASSFVKPSRETQYF.